The rows below give T cell receptor beta chains drawn from one sample of a study of shared clonotypes between healthy human individuals. Assay: immunoSEQ multiplex PCR; the TCRdb copy retains only in-frame clones and omits some. The sample lists about 2.3 million clones, 85% to 95% seen once, with about 0.41% in the top ten. Specimen: naive CD4+ T cells from PBMCs. The receptors shown here come from a young man in good health. Some clones in this sample may be carry-over from other donors' samples. CDR3s include the opening cysteine and the closing phenylalanine or tryptophan. A D gene is named only where the DNA matches it firmly. Rows give clone size only sometimes, using once, few, many, or a class for an expanded clone.

v_gene	abundance	d_gene	j_gene	CDR3aa	CDR3nt
TRBV7-2	.	.	TRBJ2-1	CASSLRLGYNEQFF	TGTGCCAGCAGCTTAAGACTAGGCTACAATGAGCAGTTCTTC
TRBV7-9	.	TRBD2	TRBJ2-1	CASRLREGHEQFF	TGTGCCAGCCGATTGCGGGAGGGCCATGAGCAGTTCTTC
TRBV19	once	TRBD1	TRBJ2-7	CASSQIRGQRSYYEQYF	TGTGCCAGTAGCCAAATCCGGGGACAGAGATCTTACTACGAGCAGTACTTC
TRBV5-1	once	.	TRBJ2-5	CASSFGIASYQETQYF	TGCGCCAGCAGCTTTGGAATAGCGTCGTACCAAGAGACCCAGTACTTC
TRBV5-1	.	.	TRBJ1-4	CASSLAPGLNEKLFF	TGCGCCAGCAGCTTGGCGCCAGGCCTGAATGAAAAACTGTTTTTT
TRBV28	.	TRBD2	TRBJ2-7	CASSPGGGGASYEQYF	TGTGCCAGCAGTCCCGGGGGGGGCGGGGCATCCTACGAGCAGTACTTC
TRBV5-1	.	TRBD2	TRBJ2-1	CASSLFGTSGRGRTSYNEQFF	TGCGCCAGCAGCTTGTTCGGGACTAGCGGGAGGGGCCGGACCTCCTACAATGAGCAGTTCTTC
TRBV5-1	.	.	TRBJ2-3	CASSLGLGVADTQYF	TGCGCCAGCAGCTTGGGGCTAGGCGTCGCAGATACGCAGTATTTT
TRBV5-5	.	.	TRBJ2-1	CASSPAPNEQFF	TGTGCCAGCAGCCCCGCCCCGAATGAGCAGTTCTTC
TRBV7-9	few	.	TRBJ1-1	CASSLVERAEAFF	TGTGCCAGCAGCTTAGTCGAGAGGGCTGAAGCTTTCTTT
TRBV5-1	.	TRBD1	TRBJ1-2	CASSLAQGRNYGYTF	TGCGCCAGCAGCTTGGCACAGGGGAGAAACTATGGCTACACCTTC
TRBV9	.	TRBD2	TRBJ2-2	CASSAGLVPGELFF	TGTGCCAGCAGCGCGGGACTAGTCCCTGGGGAGCTGTTTTTT
TRBV7-3	.	TRBD1	TRBJ2-2	CASSRTGFTGELFF	TGTGCCAGCAGCCGGACAGGTTTTACCGGGGAGCTGTTTTTT
TRBV10-2	.	TRBD2	TRBJ2-7	CATTSGDYEQYF	TGCGCCACTACTAGCGGGGACTACGAGCAGTACTTC
TRBV2	once	TRBD2	TRBJ2-7	CASISGLAGEQYF	TGTGCCAGCATATCGGGACTAGCGGGGGAGCAGTACTTC
TRBV4-1	.	TRBD2	TRBJ2-7	CASSQVSGTTPYEQYF	TGCGCCAGCAGCCAAGTTAGCGGGACTACTCCCTACGAGCAGTACTTC
TRBV6-5	.	.	TRBJ1-1	CASSYGQLNTEAFF	TGTGCCAGCAGTTACGGACAGCTGAACACTGAAGCTTTCTTT
TRBV28	.	TRBD1	TRBJ1-3	CASQEQGNFAIYF	TGTGCCAGTCAAGAACAGGGGAATTTCGCCATATATTTT
TRBV27	once	.	TRBJ2-5	CASSFGGPQETQYF	TGTGCCAGCAGTTTTGGAGGCCCACAAGAGACCCAGTACTTC
TRBV11-2	.	TRBD1	TRBJ2-1	CASSLDLSTGTYNEQFF	TGTGCCAGCAGCTTAGATCTTTCGACAGGGACCTACAATGAGCAGTTCTTC
TRBV27	.	.	TRBJ1-1	CASSLGGGTEAFF	TGTGCCAGCAGTTTAGGGGGCGGCACTGAAGCTTTCTTT
TRBV5-1	.	.	TRBJ1-2	CASSFRTENYGYTF	TGCGCCAGCAGCTTTAGGACCGAGAACTATGGCTACACCTTC
TRBV6-1	.	.	TRBJ2-1	CASSPWGTSYNEQFF	TGTGCCAGCAGCCCTTGGGGGACATCCTACAATGAGCAGTTCTTC
TRBV9	.	.	TRBJ2-2	CASSVGTITGELFF	TGTGCCAGCAGCGTGGGCACGATCACCGGGGAGCTGTTTTTT
TRBV7-9	.	TRBD1	TRBJ1-6	CASTRDRGHNSPLHF	TGTGCCAGCACCCGGGACAGGGGGCATAATTCACCCCTCCACTTT
TRBV19	.	TRBD1	TRBJ2-4	CASSITGTGGKNIQYF	TGTGCCAGTAGTATCACCGGGACAGGGGGCAAAAACATTCAGTACTTC
TRBV7-9	.	TRBD2	TRBJ2-1	CASSPGGLEQFF	TGTGCCAGCAGCCCGGGGGGACTTGAGCAGTTCTTC
TRBV4-1	.	.	TRBJ2-5	CASSPLPGEGETQYF	TGCGCCAGCAGCCCGCTTCCGGGAGAGGGGGAGACCCAGTACTTC
TRBV6-5	.	.	TRBJ2-3	CASSPSADTQYF	TGTGCCAGCAGTCCCTCGGCAGATACGCAGTATTTT
TRBV19	.	.	TRBJ2-5	CATREGTVQETQYF	TGTGCCACCCGAGAAGGGACGGTCCAAGAGACCCAGTACTTC
TRBV6-1	.	TRBD1	TRBJ2-2	CASNPRQGNTGELFF	TGTGCCAGCAACCCGCGACAGGGGAATACCGGGGAGCTGTTTTTT
TRBV27	.	TRBD2	TRBJ2-3	CASSRTSRADTQYF	TGTGCCAGCAGTCGGACTAGTCGCGCAGATACGCAGTATTTT
TRBV7-2	.	TRBD2	TRBJ2-1	CASSLALAGSEQFF	TGTGCCAGCAGCCTGGCGCTAGCGGGGTCTGAGCAGTTCTTC
TRBV29-1	.	.	TRBJ1-2	CSVEPGPVYGYTF	TGCAGCGTTGAGCCGGGGCCGGTATATGGCTACACCTTC
TRBV27	.	TRBD1	TRBJ2-7	CASSSPGQGFYEQYF	TGTGCCAGCAGCTCCCCGGGACAGGGGTTCTACGAGCAGTACTTC
TRBV28	.	.	TRBJ2-7	CASSLAPGAYEQYF	TGTGCCAGCAGTTTAGCGCCAGGGGCCTACGAGCAGTACTTC
TRBV29-1	.	.	TRBJ2-7	CSVGEYEQYF	TGCAGCGTGGGGGAGTACGAGCAGTACTTC
TRBV4-2	.	TRBD1	TRBJ2-7	CASSQDRGRGPAVSEQYF	TGTGCCAGCAGCCAAGATAGGGGGCGTGGGCCCGCAGTGAGCGAGCAGTACTTC
TRBV28	.	TRBD2	TRBJ2-1	CASSPSSGGRRNEQFF	TGTGCCAGCAGCCCCAGTTCCGGCGGGAGAAGAAATGAGCAGTTCTTC
TRBV5-4	.	TRBD1	TRBJ1-4	CASSLQGANEKLFF	TGTGCCAGCAGCCTCCAGGGGGCCAATGAAAAACTGTTTTTT
TRBV5-4	.	TRBD1	TRBJ2-7	CASSRTGDKYEQYF	TGTGCCAGCAGCAGGACAGGGGATAAGTACGAGCAGTACTTC
TRBV2	once	TRBD2	TRBJ2-1	CAVTGTSGNNEQFF	TGTGCCGTGACCGGGACTAGCGGAAACAATGAGCAGTTCTTC